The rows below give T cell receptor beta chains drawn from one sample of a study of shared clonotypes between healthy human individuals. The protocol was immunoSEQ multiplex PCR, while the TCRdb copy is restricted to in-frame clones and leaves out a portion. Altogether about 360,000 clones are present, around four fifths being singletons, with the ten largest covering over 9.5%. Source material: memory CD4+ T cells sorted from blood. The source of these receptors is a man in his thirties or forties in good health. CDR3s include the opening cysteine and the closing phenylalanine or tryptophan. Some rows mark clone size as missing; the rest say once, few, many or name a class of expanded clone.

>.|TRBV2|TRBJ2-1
CASSVSGSWVYEQFF
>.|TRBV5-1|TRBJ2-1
CASSPTSGSREQFF
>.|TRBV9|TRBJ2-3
CASSKRQGDSDTQYF
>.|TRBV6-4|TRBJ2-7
CASRAASGSYEQYF
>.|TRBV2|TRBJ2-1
CASSEVRDSYYNEQFF
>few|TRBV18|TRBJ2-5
CASSSRDFLQYF
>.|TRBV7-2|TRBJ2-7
CASSLRGMDSYEQYF
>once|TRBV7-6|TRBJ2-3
CASSLRSPGGDTQYF
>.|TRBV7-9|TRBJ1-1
CASSPPGDTEAFF
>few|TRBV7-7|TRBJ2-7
CASSLGQGGYEQYF
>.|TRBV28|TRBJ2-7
CASSPRSGVYEQYF
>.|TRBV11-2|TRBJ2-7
CASSLAVTEQYF
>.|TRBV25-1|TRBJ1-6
CASGGMGSYNSPLHF
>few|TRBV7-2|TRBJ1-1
CASREQGFNTEAFF
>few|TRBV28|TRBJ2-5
CASRPAGLAGGPLGGETQYF
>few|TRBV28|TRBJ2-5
CASSSGESRSQETQYF
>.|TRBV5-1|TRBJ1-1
CASSLETPGTEAFF
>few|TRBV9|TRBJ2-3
CASSVAYPGTDTQYF
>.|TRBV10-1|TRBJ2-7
CASSAGTSLDEQYF
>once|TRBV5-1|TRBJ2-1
CASSLERGGGVQFF
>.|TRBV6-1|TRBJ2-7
CASRITEQYF
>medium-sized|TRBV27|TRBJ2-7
CASSRKGLGTYEQYF
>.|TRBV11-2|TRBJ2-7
CASSLGGGLYLSYEQYF
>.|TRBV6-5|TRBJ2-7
CASSRTGELNYEQYF
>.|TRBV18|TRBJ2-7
CASSPRGTSYEQYF
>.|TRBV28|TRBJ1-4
CASSYDRGNSRNEKLFF
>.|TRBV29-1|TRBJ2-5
CSVAGRGETQYF
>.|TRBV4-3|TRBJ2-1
CASSQDSASGSGVGYNEQFF
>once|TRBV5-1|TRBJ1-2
CASSPRQAFLNYGYTF
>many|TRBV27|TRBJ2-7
CASSRGDRVSLLVDEQYF
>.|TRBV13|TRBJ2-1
CASSLRLAGVNEQFF
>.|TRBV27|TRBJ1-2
CASSLSRLDRNYGYTF
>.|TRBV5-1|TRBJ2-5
CASSGGLAGGPPETQYF
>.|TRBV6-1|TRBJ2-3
CASSAGSPDTQYF
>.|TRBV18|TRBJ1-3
CASSPVGAHSGNTIYF
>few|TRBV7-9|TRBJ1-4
CASSLPANEKLFF
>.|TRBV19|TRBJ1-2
CASSIALTGGYGYTF
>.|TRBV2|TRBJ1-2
CALGARFYGYTF
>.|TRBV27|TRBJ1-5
CASSPGTGGRQPQHF
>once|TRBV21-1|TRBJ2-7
CASSKRWDGPYEQYF
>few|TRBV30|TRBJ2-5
CAWRGQETQYF
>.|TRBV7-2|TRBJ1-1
CASSATAQNTEAFF
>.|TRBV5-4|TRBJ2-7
CASSDRDFLSYEQYF
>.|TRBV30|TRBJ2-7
CACTPRFGVDEQYF
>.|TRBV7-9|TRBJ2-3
CASSLVRGTDTQYF
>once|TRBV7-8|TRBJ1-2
CASSTLRTAYGYTF
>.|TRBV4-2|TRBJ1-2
CASSQGGTGQANYGYTF
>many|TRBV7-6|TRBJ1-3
CASSALEGFSGNTIYF
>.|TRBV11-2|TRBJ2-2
CASSLVVSSYYTGELFF
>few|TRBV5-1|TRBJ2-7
CASKKTGAPYEQYF
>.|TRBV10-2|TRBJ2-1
CASSELGWETHEQFF